These 18 T cell receptor beta chains came from one sample sequenced in a study of beta chain features in type 1 diabetes. Expressed TCRB transcripts were sequenced because the isolated RNA had all been reverse transcribed beforehand. Assay: immunoSEQ multiplex PCR; the TCRdb copy retains only in-frame clones and omits some. The sample contains hundreds of thousands of clones, more than 65% of which appear only once. Sequenced material: naive CD4+ T cells from blood. The source is a man younger than 45 in good health.

V usage is TRBV6-6 and J usage is TRBJ1-6, with 7 bases fitting TRBD1. Germline V gene data show CDR1 as MNHNY and CDR2 as SVGAGI (reference sequence). There are 15 residues in the CDR3. Trimming took 5 bases from V and 5 from J; bases not matched to a gene: 6. CDR3 nucleotide sequence: TGTGCCAGCAGTCCTCGGGACAGCGATAATTCACCCCTCCACTTT. Residues: CASSPRDSDNSPLHF.

J is TRBJ1-2 and V is TRBV6-6; D call uncertain. V shed 1 base and J shed 8 bases, with 8 bases lying between them. The CDR3 length is 12 residues. In germline, CDR1 is MNHNY, CDR2 SVGAGI (reference sequence). The CDR3 DNA reads TGTGCCAGCAGTTACTTCCGTGAGGGCTACACCTTC. Its protein product is CASSYFREGYTF.

V and J are TRBV15 and TRBJ2-1, with a tentative D call TRBD1 (6 bases). There are 17 residues in the CDR3. Germline V gives CDR1 LNHNV, CDR2 YYDKDF (reference sequence). The V gene lost 7 bases and the J gene lost 3 bases, with 22 bases spanning the gap. In nucleotides, the CDR3 is TGTGCCACCACCAAGGTTGACGGGACAAATATCTACAATGAGCAGTTCTTC. It encodes CATTKVDGTNIYNEQFF.

This rearrangement joins TRBV29-1 to TRBJ1-1; the match to TRBD1 covers 7 bases. Trimming cost V 7 bases and J 1 base; bases outside gene matches: 6. Germline-derived CDR1 and CDR2 are SQVTM and ANQGSEA. The CDR3 contains 13 residues. As DNA, the CDR3 is TGCAGCGGGGAGACAGGGACGAACACTGAAGCTTTCTTT. Encoded protein: CSGETGTNTEAFF.

This rearrangement joins TRBV12-5 to TRBJ2-1; D gene unclear. This CDR3 has 14 residues. V was cut by 4 bases and J by 2 bases, with 9 bases left in between. Per germline, CDR1 LGHNT and CDR2 FRNRAP. The CDR3 DNA follows: TGTGCTAGTGGTTCGGACGAACCCTACAATGAGCAGTTCTTC. It encodes CASGSDEPYNEQFF. The whole variable domain, remainder taken from reference TRBV12-5 and TRBJ2-1, is DARVTQTPRHKVTEMGQEVTMRCQPILGHNTVFWYRQTMMQGLELLAYFRNRAPLDDSGMPKDRFSAEMPDATLATLKIQPSEPRDSAVYFCASGSDEPYNEQFFGPGTRLTVL.

The rearrangement joins TRBV20-1 to TRBJ1-4; perhaps TRBD1 as D (5 bases). Trimming left V 6 bases short and J 6 bases short, with 8 bases between. In germline, CDR1 is DFQATT, CDR2 SNEGSKA (reference sequence). CDR3 length equals 11 residues. The CDR3 loop is CSATTDEKLFF. The DNA for the CDR3 is TGCAGTGCCACGACAGATGAAAAACTGTTTTTT.

This chain connects TRBV4-3 to TRBJ2-1; possibly TRBD2 for D (6 bases). Trimming took off 1 base at V and 12 bases at J, with 16 bases between the two ends. The germline V gene has CDR1 LGHNA and CDR2 YSLEER. This CDR3 spans 14 amino acids. The chain's CDR3 is CASSQVGSGVRQFF. The CDR3 nucleotides read TGCGCCAGCAGCCAAGTGGGTTCGGGGGTTAGGCAGTTCTTC.

V and J are TRBV6-5 and TRBJ1-2, with unresolved D. Per germline, CDR1 MNHEY and CDR2 SVGAGI. The CDR3 length is 14 residues. V shed 0 bases and J shed 2 bases, with 7 bases lying between them. Here the CDR3 DNA reads TGTGCCAGCAGTTACTCGAGGGAGAACTATGGCTACACCTTC. It is translated as CASSYSRENYGYTF.

The V gene is TRBV25-1, the J gene TRBJ2-1; 9 bases line up with TRBD1. Germline CDR1 reads MGHDK; CDR2 reads SYGVNS. The CDR3 covers 15 residues. The V segment lost 5 bases and the J segment 8 bases; nucleotides outside the gene matches: 10. In DNA form, the CDR3 reads TGTGCCAGCAGTTCCCCCCGCACAGGGGGCGATGAGCAGTTCTTC. It specifies CASSSPRTGGDEQFF.

V usage is TRBV11-2 and J usage is TRBJ2-3; D is undetermined. Between the trimmed V and J ends, which lost 3 bases and 3 bases, there was a span of 10 bases. From germline, CDR1 is SGHAT and CDR2 FQNNGV. The CDR3 totals 14 residues. CDR3 nucleotides: TGTGCCAGCAGCTTGGCGAGGTATACAGATACGCAGTATTTT. Translated, it gives CASSLARYTDTQYF.

Written as DNA, the CDR3 is TGTGCCACCGGGTGGGACTCGAACACCGGGGAGCTGTTTTTT. This translates into CATGWDSNTGELFF. The V call is TRBV2, the J call TRBJ2-2, with D possibly being TRBD2 (6 bases). The germline CDR1 and CDR2 sequences are SNHLY and FYNNEI. The CDR3 consists of 14 residues. V gave up 10 bases and J gave up 0 bases, with 12 bases separating them.

This clone was seen only a few times. The CDR3: CSGTQETQYF. The CDR3 nucleotides are TGCAGCGGTACCCAAGAGACCCAGTACTTC. This sequence joins TRBV29-1 and TRBJ2-5; no clear D gene. Trimming took off 7 bases at V and 1 base at J, with 4 bases between the two ends. Germline assignment: CDR1 SQVTM and CDR2 ANQGSEA. CDR3 size: 10 residues. Variable domain in full (rest from reference TRBV29-1 and TRBJ2-5): SAVISQKPSRDICQRGTSLTIQCQVDSQVTMMFWYRQQPGQSLTLIATANQGSEATYESGFVIDKFPISRPNLTFSTLTVSNMSPEDSSIYLCSGTQETQYFGPGTRLLVL.

This rearrangement joins TRBV29-1 to TRBJ2-7; D might be TRBD1 (6 bases). This CDR3 has 13 residues. V was trimmed by 7 bases and J by 1 base, leaving 14 bases between them. Germline V lookup: CDR1 SQVTM, CDR2 ANQGSEA. CDR3 nucleotides: TGCAGCGCCTCCAAGGGGGTTTCCTACGAGCAGTACTTC. Translated: CSASKGVSYEQYF.

This clone was seen more than once but under ten times. The chain employs TRBV29-1 and TRBJ2-3; unclear D gene. The germline V gene has CDR1 SQVTM and CDR2 ANQGSEA. The CDR3 consists of 12 residues. V was trimmed by 8 bases and J by 0 bases, leaving 9 bases between them. The CDR3 reads CSQRPSTDTQYF. The CDR3, as DNA: TGCAGCCAGCGTCCCAGCACAGATACGCAGTATTTT.

The V call is TRBV7-2, the J call TRBJ2-3; TRBD1 agrees at 8 bases. V lost 4 bases to trimming and J lost 0 bases; unmatched junction nucleotides: 12. CDR1 is SGHTA, CDR2 FQGNSA, per germline. The CDR3 covers 18 residues. CDR3 nucleotides: TGTGCCAGCAGCTGGCGACAGGGGCGTTGGATGAGCACAGATACGCAGTATTTT. Translation: CASSWRQGRWMSTDTQYF.

The CDR3, as DNA: TGTGCCAGCAGTGGGACTCCCTTGGGCGAGCAGTACTTC. Translating it yields CASSGTPLGEQYF. This chain connects TRBV28 to TRBJ2-7; possible D gene TRBD2, 6 bases. Germline V gene lookup returns CDR1 MDHEN and CDR2 SYDVKM. Trimming stripped 5 bases from V and 6 bases from J, with 14 bases between. This CDR3 has 13 residues.

The chain recombines TRBV30 with TRBJ1-5, with D unclear. CDR3 length: 14 residues. Germline V gives CDR1 GTSNPN, CDR2 SVGIG (reference sequence). V lost 2 bases and J lost 7, with 15 bases in between. CDR3 bases: TGTGCCTGGAGTTCATCGACGTACGGGCAGCCCCAGCATTTT. Encoded protein: CAWSSSTYGQPQHF.

J is TRBJ2-5 and V is TRBV7-6; TRBD1 is a possible D gene (6 bases). The germline gives CDR1 SGHVS, CDR2 FNYEAQ. Trimming took off 5 bases at V and 4 bases at J, with 14 bases between the two ends. This CDR3 has 14 residues. The CDR3 loop is CASSEGMDRETQYF. DNA of the CDR3: TGTGCCAGCAGCGAAGGCATGGACAGAGAGACCCAGTACTTC.